The entry below describes one T cell receptor beta chain. The CDR3 is made up of 13 amino acids. CDR1 is MDHEN and CDR2 is SYDVKM in the germline V gene. Trimming took off 3 bases at V and 4 bases at J, with 9 bases between the two ends. This record comes from a study of blood T cell repertoires in COVID-19. In the study overall: The samples span acute and convalescent COVID-19 from the United States, Italy and Spain.

Per the authors' pipeline: Amplified reference gene primers provided the basis for estimating nucleated cell counts. Profiling relied on immunoSEQ multiplex PCR, and the TCRdb table lists in-frame clones only, not all of them. That table gives V, J and clone size, and the DNA gave D and trimming. In the table there are approximately 32,000 clones, around 90% of which are singletons. The rearrangement joins TRBV28 to TRBJ1-2; D is perhaps TRBD1 (5 bases). The sample taken for sequencing was peripheral blood. The clonotype originates from a woman aged 70 to 79 with active COVID-19. CDR3 nucleotide sequence: TGTGCCAGCAGTTTGTCCAGGGTCTATGGCTACACCTTC. Translation: CASSLSRVYGYTF.